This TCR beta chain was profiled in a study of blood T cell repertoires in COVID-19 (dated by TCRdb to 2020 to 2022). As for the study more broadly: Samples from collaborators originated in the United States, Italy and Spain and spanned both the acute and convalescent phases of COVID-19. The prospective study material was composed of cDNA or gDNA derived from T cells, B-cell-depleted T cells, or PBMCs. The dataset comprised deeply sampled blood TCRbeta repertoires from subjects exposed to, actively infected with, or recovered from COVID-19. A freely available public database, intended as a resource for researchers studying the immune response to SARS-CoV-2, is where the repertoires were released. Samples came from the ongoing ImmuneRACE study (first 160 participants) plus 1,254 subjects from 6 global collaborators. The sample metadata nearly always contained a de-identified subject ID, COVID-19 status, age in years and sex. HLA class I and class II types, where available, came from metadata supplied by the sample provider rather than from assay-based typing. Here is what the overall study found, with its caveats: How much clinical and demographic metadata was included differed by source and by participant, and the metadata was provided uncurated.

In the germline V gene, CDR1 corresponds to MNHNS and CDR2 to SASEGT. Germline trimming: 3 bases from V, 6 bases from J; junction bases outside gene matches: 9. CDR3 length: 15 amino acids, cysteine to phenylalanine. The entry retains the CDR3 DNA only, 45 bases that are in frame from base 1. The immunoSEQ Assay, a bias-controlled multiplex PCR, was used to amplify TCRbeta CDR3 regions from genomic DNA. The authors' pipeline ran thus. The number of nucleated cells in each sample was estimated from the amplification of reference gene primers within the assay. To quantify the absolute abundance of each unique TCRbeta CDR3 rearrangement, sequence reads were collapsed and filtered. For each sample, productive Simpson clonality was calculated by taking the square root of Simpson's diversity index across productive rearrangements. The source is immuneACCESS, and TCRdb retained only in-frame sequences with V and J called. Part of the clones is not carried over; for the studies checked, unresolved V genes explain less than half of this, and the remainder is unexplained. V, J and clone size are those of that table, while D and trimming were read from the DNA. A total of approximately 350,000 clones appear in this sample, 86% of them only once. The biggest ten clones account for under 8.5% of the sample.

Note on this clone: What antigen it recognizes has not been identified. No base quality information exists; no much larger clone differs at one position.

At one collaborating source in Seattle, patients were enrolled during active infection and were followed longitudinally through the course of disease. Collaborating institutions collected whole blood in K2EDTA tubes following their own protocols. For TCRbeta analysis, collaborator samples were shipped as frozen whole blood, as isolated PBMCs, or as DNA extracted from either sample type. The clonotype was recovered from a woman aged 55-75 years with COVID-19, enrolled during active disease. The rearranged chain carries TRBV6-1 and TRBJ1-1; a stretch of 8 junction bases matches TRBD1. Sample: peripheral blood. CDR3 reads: CASSDQGAVFAEAFF. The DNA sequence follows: TGTGCCAGCAGTGATCAGGGGGCGGTTTTTGCTGAAGCTTTCTTT.